This T cell receptor (beta chain) was retrieved from a study of blood T cell repertoires in COVID-19. Study-level background: Both acute and convalescent COVID-19 samples were obtained from the United States, Italy and Spain.

Clinical history as reported by participants underpinned cohort assignment. Recovery meant two consecutive negative NP/OP PCR tests, professional clearance, or resolved symptoms. After removal of 8 bases from V and 4 bases from J, the junction contained 14 bases not matched to a gene. The CDR3 spans 16 residues. Germline loops: CDR1 SNHLY, CDR2 FYNNEI. Original processing methods: Amplifying reference gene primers gave estimates of nucleated cell counts. This table comes from immunoSEQ multiplex PCR, and its TCRdb copy is limited to in-frame clones, with some not included. D and trimming were read from the DNA, whereas the V and J calls and clone size are those reported in that table. Altogether a few hundred thousand clones are present, approximately 90% being singletons, with the ten largest covering 1.5% to 2%.

The chain employs TRBV2 and TRBJ2-1; 7 bases are shared with TRBD2. The receptor's source is a man aged 35 to 55 who had recovered from COVID-19. The sequenced sample consisted of PBMCs or T cells enriched from blood (not recorded which). The CDR3 reads CASDDNGGRGYNEQFF. The CDR3 region has the DNA TGTGCCAGCGACGATAATGGGGGGAGGGGATACAATGAGCAGTTCTTC. Combining the CDR3 with reference TRBV2 and TRBJ2-1 gives the whole variable domain EPEVTQTPSHQVTQMGQEVILRCVPISNHLYFYWYRQILGQKVEFLVSFYNNEISEKSEIFDDQFSVERPDGSNFTLKIRSTKLEDSAMYFCASDDNGGRGYNEQFFGPGTRLTVL.